What follows is one T cell receptor beta chain and its context. The antigen is undetermined. Libraries were prepared by immunoSEQ multiplex PCR; TCRdb keeps only in-frame clonotypes and omits some of them. The sample consists of some 150,000 clones, around 91% of them appearing once. This entry belongs to a study of T cell responses to AZD1222 COVID-19 vaccine. V was pared by 1 base and J by 9 bases, with 13 bases between. The CDR3 length is 13 residues. Per the germline V gene, CDR1 is SGHNT and CDR2 is YYREEE (reference sequence). Study-level results: Spike-wide coverage was observed for vaccine-associated CD4 TCRs, with dominant responses at 160-218 and 743-854. Possibly, clonal diversity was underestimated; donors were largely white British and included more females. Only a handful of AZD1222 recipients were seropositive at baseline. The peak T cell response came first, and repertoires were sampled only after it.

The specimen was peripheral blood, collected on day 0 of AZD1222 vaccination. This TCR was sampled from an adult in good health. The rearrangement joins TRBV5-4 to TRBJ1-1; D is uncertain. The CDR3 sequence: CASSLNGALKAFF. The CDR3 coding sequence is TGTGCCAGCAGCTTGAACGGAGCTCTGAAAGCTTTCTTT. Full variable domain (missing parts from reference TRBV5-4 and TRBJ1-1): ETGVTQSPTHLIKTRGQQVTLRCSSQSGHNTVSWYQQALGQGPQFIFQYYREEENGRGNFPPRFSGLQFPNYSSELNVNALELDDSALYLCASSLNGALKAFFGQGTRLTVV.